Presented here are 27 T cell receptor beta chains from one specimen sequenced in a study of blood T cell repertoires in COVID-19 (TCRdb year 2020). Library creation used the immunoSEQ multiplex PCR assay. TCRdb's version of the immuneACCESS table is confined to in-frame rearrangements and falls short of the full clone set. An unresolved V gene accounts for under half of the shortfall where checked; the remainder is of unknown origin. In this sample the table shows hundreds of thousands of clones, 70% to 90% of which occur a single time. The ten largest clones take up about 9.5% of the sample. The sequenced sample was PBMCs or T cells enriched from blood (not recorded which). These receptors all come from a woman aged 40 to 55 who had recovered from COVID-19.

The chain links TRBV28 to TRBJ2-5, with 11 positions matching TRBD2. J was trimmed by 7 bases and V by 6 bases; bases with no gene match: 10. This CDR3 is built from 15 residues. Germline lookup yields CDR1 MDHEN and CDR2 SYDVKM. CDR3 DNA sequence: TGTGCCAGCAGGCACCCTAGCGGGGGGCCTGGGACCCAGTACTTC. This gives the protein CASRHPSGGPGTQYF.

The V call is TRBV4-2, the J call TRBJ2-3; 10 nucleotides line up with TRBD1. Per germline, CDR1 LGHNA and CDR2 YNFKEQ. Trimming took 0 bases from V and 8 from J; bases not matched to a gene: 11. CDR3 size: 17 residues. In DNA form, the CDR3 reads TGTGCCAGCAGCCAAGAGACCCGGGACAGGGGTCGGGGTACGCAGTATTTT. Its protein product is CASSQETRDRGRGTQYF.

The genes are TRBV18 and TRBJ2-4; D gene uncertain. Between the trimmed V and J ends, which lost 0 bases and 5 bases, there was a span of 2 bases. This CDR3 has 12 residues. The germline gives CDR1 KGHSH, CDR2 LQKENI. The CDR3 bases are TGTGCCAGCTCACCACCCGAAAACATTCAGTACTTC. Translation gives CASSPPENIQYF.

This sequence joins TRBV19 and TRBJ2-3, with TRBD2 as a possible D gene (6 bases). V shed 5 bases and J shed 1 base, with 13 bases lying between them. The germline V gene has CDR1 LNHDA and CDR2 SQIVND (reference sequence). This CDR3 comprises 15 residues. In DNA form, the CDR3 reads TGTGCCAGTAGTTTGCAAGGAGGGGGCACAGATACGCAGTATTTT. This codes for CASSLQGGGTDTQYF.

The chain employs TRBV29-1 and TRBJ1-2; 7 bases agree with TRBD1. Germline lookup yields CDR1 SQVTM and CDR2 ANQGSEA. CDR3 length: 11 residues. V was pared by 7 bases and J by 5 bases, with 4 bases of the junction left unmatched. For the CDR3, the DNA is TGCAGCGCATCAGGGGGATATGGCTACACCTTC. Translation gives CSASGGYGYTF.

V gene TRBV7-3 combines with J gene TRBJ1-2; D gene unclear. This CDR3 contains 13 residues. Trimming removed 1 base at V and 10 bases at J, with 13 bases between. Germline V gene data show CDR1 as SGHTA and CDR2 as FQGTGA. CDR3 sequence (DNA): TGTGCCAGCAGCTTAAACGGAGGCATCCCCTACACCTTC. Translating gives CASSLNGGIPYTF. The full variable domain, in which reference TRBV7-3 and TRBJ1-2 provide the parts outside the CDR3, is GAGVSQTPSNKVTEKGKYVELRCDPISGHTALYWYRQSLGQGPEFLIYFQGTGAADDSGLPNDRFFAVRPEGSVSTLKIQRTERGDSAVYLCASSLNGGIPYTFGSGTRLTVV.

This chain links TRBV27 with TRBJ1-1, with 8 bases fitting TRBD1. Germline V CDR1 and CDR2: MNHEY, SMNVEV (reference sequence). V lost 7 bases and J lost 3; bases outside the gene matches: 7. CDR3 length: 14 residues. CDR3 nucleotide sequence: TGTGCCAGCACCGGACAGGGAAAGGACACTGAAGCTTTCTTT. This gives the protein CASTGQGKDTEAFF.

The rearrangement links TRBV20-1 to TRBJ2-5; a possible D gene is TRBD2 (7 bases). Germline CDR1 DFQATT, CDR2 SNEGSKA (reference sequence). This CDR3 comprises 14 residues. V was clipped by 3 bases and J by 9 bases, with 20 bases between them. CDR3 amino acids: CSASGGGPRMAQYF. The CDR3, as DNA: TGCAGTGCTAGTGGGGGGGGGCCCCGGATGGCCCAGTACTTC.

The J gene is TRBJ2-7, the V gene TRBV2; D is possibly TRBD1 (5 bases). The CDR3 runs 14 residues. Trimming pared 3 bases from V and 3 bases from J, leaving 12 bases between. Germline lookup yields CDR1 SNHLY and CDR2 FYNNEI. The CDR3 loop reads CASSEGLQGYEQYF. The CDR3 nucleotides read TGTGCCAGCAGTGAGGGGCTTCAGGGCTACGAGCAGTACTTC.

The CDR3 loop reads CASSLWTSGIGTDTQYF. The CDR3 region has the DNA TGTGCCAGCAGCCTTTGGACTAGCGGGATTGGCACAGATACGCAGTATTTT. J is TRBJ2-3 and V is TRBV7-2, with 12 bases that match TRBD2. The CDR3 sequence is 17 residues long. Germline V CDR1 and CDR2: SGHTA, FQGNSA. V trimming: 5 bases; J trimming: 1 base; junction bases outside the gene matches: 7.

V and J are TRBV6-2 or TRBV6-3 and TRBJ2-7, with D possibly TRBD2 on 6 matching bases. Germline V gene lookup returns CDR1 MNHEY and CDR2 SVGEGT. The V end lost 4 bases, the J end lost 4 bases, and 17 bases lay between the germline ends. This CDR3 region has 15 residues. The CDR3 DNA follows: TGTGCCAGCAGTTTTGTGGAGGGCGGTGGTTACGAGCAGTACTTC. It translates to CASSFVEGGGYEQYF.

The table lists this clone with a count of one. The chain uses TRBV15 and TRBJ2-7; D unresolved. The V end lost 1 base, the J end lost 5 bases, and 9 bases lay between the germline ends. Germline V lookup: CDR1 LNHNV, CDR2 YYDKDF (reference sequence). The CDR3 loop spans 13 amino acids. CDR3 bases: TGTGCCACCAGCAGAGCCCCCCTAAACGAGCAGTACTTC. As protein: CATSRAPLNEQYF.

CDR3 protein: CASSQGSLTYEQYF. The CDR3 nucleotides read TGCGCCAGCAGCCAAGGATCACTCACCTACGAGCAGTACTTC. The chain employs TRBV4-3 and TRBJ2-7; D call uncertain. The CDR3 spans 14 residues. V lost 1 base to trimming and J lost 2 bases, with 9 bases between them. Germline lookup yields CDR1 LGHNA and CDR2 YSLEER.

The V and J genes are TRBV28 and TRBJ2-7; the match to TRBD2 covers 10 bases. The CDR3 has 14 residues. CDR1 is MDHEN, CDR2 SYDVKM, per germline. The V and J ends lost 2 bases and 3 bases, in that order; junction bases with no gene match: 1. The CDR3 coding sequence is TGTGCCAGCAGTTTACCTAGCGGGAGCTACGAGCAGTACTTC. It specifies CASSLPSGSYEQYF.

The CDR3 DNA reads TGTGCCACCAGGCAGGGGTCGAACACCGGGGAGCTGTTTTTT. Its translation is CATRQGSNTGELFF. J is TRBJ2-2 and V is TRBV15, with D perhaps TRBD1 (6 bases). With 6 bases removed from V and 0 bases from J, the gap between germline ends came to 8 bases. Germline V gene sequence: CDR1 LNHNV, CDR2 YYDKDF (reference sequence). The CDR3 covers 14 residues.

The V gene is TRBV7-2, the J gene TRBJ2-5; 7 nucleotides align to TRBD2. The CDR3 loop spans 13 amino acids. The junction had 2 bases not matched to a gene; V was cut back by 4 bases and J by 3 bases. Germline loops: CDR1 SGHTA, CDR2 FQGNSA. The CDR3 loop is CASSWGGEETQYF. The CDR3 coding sequence is TGTGCCAGCAGCTGGGGGGGGGAAGAGACCCAGTACTTC.

This chain links TRBV6-2 or TRBV6-3 with TRBJ2-7, with 7 bases that match TRBD1. The CDR3 length is 15 residues. Trimming removed 6 bases from V and 3 bases from J; junction bases left unmatched: 11. Germline V gene sequence: CDR1 MNHEY, CDR2 SVGEGT. CDR3 residues: CASSPIRQGRYEQYF. The DNA of the CDR3 is TGTGCCAGCAGCCCAATTAGACAGGGTCGCTACGAGCAGTACTTC.

This clone was seen only a few times. V and J are TRBV10-1 and TRBJ2-1, with D possibly matching TRBD2 (7 bases). Per germline, CDR1 WNHNN and CDR2 SYGVQD (reference sequence). The CDR3 has 14 amino acids. The V and J ends lost 4 bases and 6 bases respectively, with 13 bases between them. The CDR3 is CASSGGGAINEQFF. DNA for the CDR3: TGCGCCAGCAGTGGTGGGGGGGCCATCAATGAGCAGTTCTTC.

The CDR3 is CASSIEYSNQPQHF. The CDR3 DNA reads TGTGCCAGTAGTATAGAGTATAGCAATCAGCCCCAGCATTTT. The chain is built from TRBV19 and TRBJ1-5; D is uncertain. V was clipped by 0 bases and J by 0 bases, with 3 bases between them. CDR3 length equals 14 residues. The germline gives CDR1 LNHDA, CDR2 SQIVND (reference sequence).

The sample holds one count of this clone. V is TRBV6-5 and J is TRBJ1-3; D gene unclear. The CDR3 runs 15 residues. Between the trimmed V and J ends, which lost 7 bases and 0 bases, there was a span of 13 bases. In germline, CDR1 is MNHEY, CDR2 SVGAGI. This CDR3 is CASIRDRFSGNTIYF. The CDR3 DNA sequence: TGTGCCAGCATTAGAGATCGTTTCTCTGGAAACACCATATATTTT.

The chain recombines TRBV5-8 with TRBJ2-5, with 7 nucleotides matching TRBD1. The CDR3 loop spans 15 amino acids. Germline lookup yields CDR1 SGHTS and CDR2 YDEGEE. V lost 2 bases to trimming and J lost 7 bases; unmatched junction nucleotides: 11. CDR3 protein: CASSFGDSLPGTQYF. The CDR3 coding sequence is TGTGCCAGCAGCTTCGGGGACAGCCTACCGGGGACCCAGTACTTC.

This clone was observed a single time. The rearrangement links TRBV18 to TRBJ2-5, with 10 nucleotides matching TRBD2. The germline CDR1 and CDR2 sequences are KGHSH and LQKENI. The CDR3 consists of 18 residues. With 3 bases clipped from V and 5 bases from J, the junction kept 15 bases outside the gene matches. CDR3 residues: CASSPSLGLAANTETQYF. CDR3 nucleotides: TGTGCCAGCTCACCGTCCTTAGGACTAGCGGCCAATACGGAGACCCAGTACTTC. The complete variable domain, with remaining parts taken from reference TRBV18 and TRBJ2-5, reads NAGVMQNPRHLVRRRGQEARLRCSPMKGHSHVYWYRQLPEEGLKFMVYLQKENIIDESGMPKERFSAEFPKEGPSILRIQQVVRGDSAAYFCASSPSLGLAANTETQYFGPGTRLLVL.

This clone was detected only once. CDR3 loop: CSALRFDPNYGYTF. The CDR3 DNA is TGCAGCGCCCTCCGGTTTGATCCTAACTATGGCTACACCTTC. This chain connects TRBV29-1 to TRBJ1-2, with D unresolved. Germline V CDR1 and CDR2: SQVTM, ANQGSEA. V was trimmed by 7 bases and J by 0 bases, leaving 15 bases between them. CDR3 length equals 14 residues. Full variable domain (missing parts from reference TRBV29-1 and TRBJ1-2): SAVISQKPSRDICQRGTSLTIQCQVDSQVTMMFWYRQQPGQSLTLIATANQGSEATYESGFVIDKFPISRPNLTFSTLTVSNMSPEDSSIYLCSALRFDPNYGYTFGSGTRLTVV.

The count of this clone is one. DNA of the CDR3: TGTGCCAGCAGCTTAAGACAGGGGGCCGCGAACACCGGGGAGCTGTTTTTT. Residues: CASSLRQGAANTGELFF. The chain combines TRBV13 with TRBJ2-2; 10 bases agree with TRBD1. V lost 2 bases, J lost 0 bases, and 3 bases stayed unmatched. The germline gives CDR1 PRHDT, CDR2 FYEKMQ (reference sequence). This CDR3 has 17 residues.

The V gene is TRBV5-6, the J gene TRBJ2-7; TRBD1 is a possible D gene (5 bases). The CDR3 has 14 amino acids. In germline, CDR1 is SGHDT, CDR2 YYEEEE. V was cut by 1 base and J by 2 bases, with 10 bases left in between. The CDR3 here is CASSLLDSPYEQYF. CDR3 DNA sequence: TGTGCCAGCAGCTTGTTAGACAGCCCCTACGAGCAGTACTTC.

This sequence joins TRBV7-3 and TRBJ2-2, with D perhaps TRBD1 (5 bases). The CDR3 extends over 13 amino acids. Germline loops: CDR1 SGHTA, CDR2 FQGTGA. Trimming left V 10 bases short and J 4 bases short, with 13 bases between. The CDR3 spells CATRLGATGELFF. The CDR3 nucleotides are TGTGCCACTAGGTTAGGGGCCACCGGGGAGCTGTTTTTT. The full variable domain, completed using reference TRBV7-3 and TRBJ2-2, is GAGVSQTPSNKVTEKGKYVELRCDPISGHTALYWYRQSLGQGPEFLIYFQGTGAADDSGLPNDRFFAVRPEGSVSTLKIQRTERGDSAVYLCATRLGATGELFFGEGSRLTVL.

CDR3 protein: CASSEQGFLNQPQHF. Here the CDR3 DNA reads TGTGCCAGTAGTGAACAGGGATTCCTCAATCAGCCCCAGCATTTT. The V gene is TRBV19, the J gene TRBJ1-5; maybe TRBD1 (6 bases). There are 15 residues in the CDR3. Trimming shortened V by 5 bases and J by 3 bases, and 14 bases separated the two germline ends. Germline assignment: CDR1 LNHDA and CDR2 SQIVND (reference sequence).